Listed below are T cell receptor beta chains from one sample, sequenced in a study of blood T cells in healthy people across ages. TCRdb fed the 5' RACE reads into MiXCR, producing one record per CDR3 protein. The sample yields 700,000 or so distinct CDR3 sequences, around a fifth seen once. The sequenced material came from blood. Every receptor here comes from a man aged 70 or older in good health. Each CDR3 is given with its conserved first and last residue. Fields, in order: D gene, V gene, clone size, J gene, CDR3 DNA, CDR3 protein. A D gene is named only where the DNA matches it firmly. Rows may omit the clone size; those that give it use once, few, many or a size class.

TRBD2	TRBV7-2	NA	TRBJ2-3	TGTGCCAGCACCCTAGCGGGGACTAGCACAGATACGCAGTATTTT	CASTLAGTSTDTQYF
TRBD1	TRBV14	few	TRBJ2-3	TGTGCCAGCAGCTCTTGGACAGGGGGCGTTGGAGATACGCAGTATTTT	CASSSWTGGVGDTQYF
NA	TRBV12-3/TRBV12-4	NA	TRBJ1-4	TGTGCCAGCAGTCCGTCGACAGGCGGAATAGAAAAACTGTTTTTT	CASSPSTGGIEKLFF
NA	TRBV6-1	NA	TRBJ1-6	TGTGCCAGCAGACAACGGGTTACCAGGCCTAATTCACCCCTCCACTTT	CASRQRVTRPNSPLHF
NA	TRBV11-2	NA	TRBJ2-1	TGTGCCAGCAGCTCCCGGGGGCGCAATGAGCAGTTCTTC	CASSSRGRNEQFF
NA	TRBV5-5	few	TRBJ2-5	TGTGCCAGCAGCCCTTGGGACACCGAGACCCAGTACTTC	CASSPWDTETQYF
NA	TRBV12-3/TRBV12-4	NA	TRBJ1-1	TGTGCCAGCAGTTTTTGGGGCGGCAGTCCCATGAACACTGAAGCTTTCTTT	CASSFWGGSPMNTEAFF
NA	TRBV5-1	few	TRBJ2-7	TGCGCCAGCAGCTTGAGGGAACAGGGTGGGTCCTACGAGCAGTACTTC	CASSLREQGGSYEQYF
TRBD1	TRBV5-6	few	TRBJ1-1	TGTGCCAGCAGCCCCGGGACAGGGCTTCTGAACACTGAAGCTTTCTTT	CASSPGTGLLNTEAFF
NA	TRBV7-9	NA	TRBJ1-2	TGTGCCAGCAGCTCAAACAGGGAAGAGACCTATGGCTACACCTTC	CASSSNREETYGYTF
NA	TRBV12-5	NA	TRBJ2-1	TGTGCTAGTGGTTTAGACCGGTACAATGAGCAGTTCTTC	CASGLDRYNEQFF
TRBD2	TRBV2	NA	TRBJ2-2	TGTGCCACCAGCGGGAGGGCCGGGGACGGGGAGCTGTTTTTT	CATSGRAGDGELFF
NA	TRBV18	NA	TRBJ2-4	TGTGCCAGCTCACCGGAGCTGGGAGATTGGGACAAAAACATTCAGTACTTC	CASSPELGDWDKNIQYF
NA	TRBV10-2	few	TRBJ2-3	TGCGCCAGCACAGGCGGGGGCGGGGATACGCAGTATTTT	CASTGGGGDTQYF
NA	TRBV18	NA	TRBJ1-6	TGTGCCAGCTCGCAGGCGCGACAGAAAGCTAATTCACCCCACCACTTT	CASSQARQKANSPHHF
NA	TRBV2	NA	TRBJ2-1	TGTGCCAGCAGTAGGGGGAGGTCCCTCTTACAGTTCTTC	CASSRGRSLLQFF
NA	TRBV2	once	TRBJ1-2	TGTGCCAGCAGTACGGACTACCCTGGCTACACCTTC	CASSTDYPGYTF
TRBD1	TRBV15	NA	TRBJ1-1	TGTGCCACCAGACTCACAGGGGGTAGGACTGAAGCTTTCTTT	CATRLTGGRTEAFF
NA	TRBV24-1	NA	TRBJ2-5	TGTGCCACCAGTGATTCTTACTCCCGACGGACACAAGAGACCCAGTACTTC	CATSDSYSRRTQETQYF
NA	TRBV20-1	few	TRBJ2-3	TGCAGTGCTAGATTGCAGGTTGACACAGATACGCAGTATTTT	CSARLQVDTDTQYF
TRBD2	TRBV7-2	NA	TRBJ2-4	TGTGCCAGCTCTCACACTAGCGGGAACAAAAACATTCAGTACTTC	CASSHTSGNKNIQYF
TRBD1	TRBV12-3/TRBV12-4	few	TRBJ2-6	TGTGCCAGCAGGACAGGGGCTGGGGCCAACGTCCTGACTTTC	CASRTGAGANVLTF
NA	TRBV18	few	TRBJ2-3	TGTGCCAGCTCACCAGGTCGGAGATCAGATACGCAGTATTTT	CASSPGRRSDTQYF
TRBD1	TRBV14	many	TRBJ1-2	TGTGCCAGCAGCCAAGTCCCCTGGACAGGGGATCTCGGCTACACCTTC	CASSQVPWTGDLGYTF
NA	TRBV30	few	TRBJ1-2	TGTGCCCGGAGTGAAGGGAGGTATGGCTACACCTTC	CARSEGRYGYTF
NA	TRBV24-1	NA	TRBJ2-3	TGTGCCACCAGTGATTTAGGGAAACAGGGTGGATCCACGGATACGCAGTATTTT	CATSDLGKQGGSTDTQYF
NA	TRBV7-8	NA	TRBJ2-2	TGTGCCAGCAGCTTAGCCCTGGGGGACACCGGGGAGCTGTTTTTT	CASSLALGDTGELFF
NA	TRBV7-2	NA	TRBJ2-5	TGTGCCAGCAGCTTATGGTCAGGGCAAGAGACCCAGTACTTC	CASSLWSGQETQYF
TRBD2	TRBV5-1	NA	TRBJ2-1	TGCGCCAGCAGCTCTCTAGCGGGAGGGCCTCATGAGCAGTTCTTC	CASSSLAGGPHEQFF
TRBD2	TRBV6-2/TRBV6-3	NA	TRBJ2-4	TGTGCCAGCAGTTACGGCTTAGGGCGGGAGGCCAAAAACATTCAGTACTTC	CASSYGLGREAKNIQYF
NA	TRBV5-6	NA	TRBJ1-2	TGTGCCAGCAGCGGAACAGGATTCAACAACTATGGCTACACCTTC	CASSGTGFNNYGYTF
NA	TRBV29-1	few	TRBJ1-1	TGCAGCGTTGCAACAGGGACTTCAAACACTGAAGCTTTCTTT	CSVATGTSNTEAFF
TRBD2	TRBV14	NA	TRBJ2-5	TGTGCCAGCAGCCAAGCTTGGACTAGCGGGGAGGAGACCCAGTACTTC	CASSQAWTSGEETQYF
TRBD2	TRBV7-2	NA	TRBJ2-2	TGTGCCAGCAGCCTTTGGACTAGCGGGAGCTCCGGGGAGCTGTTTTTT	CASSLWTSGSSGELFF
NA	TRBV30	few	TRBJ1-3	TGTGCCTGGAGTAGGAGGGAAAGCTCTGGAAACACCATATATTTT	CAWSRRESSGNTIYF
NA	TRBV20-1	NA	TRBJ1-6	TGCAGTGCTAGAAGTCCGCAAGGCCGGGATTCACCCCTCCACTTT	CSARSPQGRDSPLHF
NA	TRBV12-3/TRBV12-4	few	TRBJ2-3	TGTGCCAGCACCCAAGGAATTAAGACGCAGTATTTT	CASTQGIKTQYF
TRBD1	TRBV19	NA	TRBJ1-1	TGTGCCAGTAGTATGAGGCAGGGGGCAACGAACACTGAAGCTTTCTTT	CASSMRQGATNTEAFF
NA	TRBV14	few	TRBJ2-4	TGTGCCAGCAGCCACGAGGGTTGGAAGAACATTCAGTACTTC	CASSHEGWKNIQYF
TRBD1	TRBV5-5	few	TRBJ2-5	TGTGCCAGCAGCTCAACGCCGACAGGGCTGAAGACCCAGTACTTC	CASSSTPTGLKTQYF
TRBD2	TRBV6-1	few	TRBJ2-3	TGTGCCAGCAGTACCGGACTAGCGGGGATCACAGATACGCAGTATTTT	CASSTGLAGITDTQYF
NA	TRBV10-2	few	TRBJ2-1	TGCGCCAGCAGGGGGGGCGGTACCGGATTGAATGAGCAGTTCTTC	CASRGGGTGLNEQFF
TRBD2	TRBV6-6	few	TRBJ2-3	TGTGCCAGCAGGGGGGGGATGTCGACAGATACGCAGTATTTT	CASRGGMSTDTQYF